Below are 6 T cell receptor beta chains sequenced from a single sample in a study of T cells expressing NK-cell markers. TCRdb reworked the 5' RACE reads into one entry per CDR3 protein, no DNA. The ten top clones account for around a tenth, within a sample of over 350,000 distinct CDR3 sequences. Sequencing used blood T cells: a sorted CD56 or NKG2C T cell subset, CD4+ or CD8+ T cells, or bulk PBMC T cells (not recorded which). The receptors here all came from a woman aged 45-59 years in good health.

The rearrangement links TRBV5-1 to TRBJ2-1; TCRdb indicates TRBD2, and absent DNA this call remains unverified. CDR1 is SGHRS and CDR2 is YFSETQ in the germline V gene. This CDR3 is 19 amino acids long. CDR3 protein: CASSLGGLAGGPPYNEQFF.

The chain has TRBV20-1 and TRBJ2-1; TCRdb returns TRBD1, unconfirmable since there is no DNA. This CDR3 spans 16 amino acids. Germline lookup yields CDR1 DFQATT and CDR2 SNEGSKA (reference sequence). CDR3 protein: CSAASIRGKLYNEQFF.

The chain couples TRBV6-6 to TRBJ2-1; TCRdb's D gene call, TRBD1, goes unchecked for lack of DNA. Germline-derived CDR1 and CDR2 are MNHNY and SVGAGI (reference sequence). The CDR3 has 15 amino acids. CDR3 residues: CASSNRDRVSNEQFF.

The chain carries TRBV5-1 and TRBJ2-7; TCRdb indicates TRBD2, and absent DNA this call remains unverified. Germline values: CDR1 SGHRS, CDR2 YFSETQ. This CDR3 comprises 16 residues. The CDR3 region is CASSRTSGIFSFEQYF.

The gene calls are TRBV19 and TRBJ2-2. The length of the CDR3 is 16 residues. Germline CDR1 and CDR2: LNHDA and SQIVND (reference sequence). CDR3 amino acids: CASSIRIPANTGELFF.

The chain is built from TRBV10-3 and TRBJ2-3; no DNA is available, so the TRBD2 call from TCRdb remains unchecked. This CDR3 region has 17 residues. CDR1 and CDR2 from the germline V gene are ENHRY and SYGVKD. The CDR3 here is CAIAPGRREGRKDTQYF.